This T cell receptor beta chain was found in a study of OX40 agonist ivuxolimab in advanced cancers. Profiled with immunoSEQ multiplex PCR; TCRdb holds only in-frame clones, not every one. The sample holds about 150,000 clones; around 94% are singletons and the top ten take about 0.3%. The TCR was taken from an adult with an advanced solid tumor such as melanoma, head and neck, liver or kidney cancer. The sample was CD4+ or CD8+ T cells sorted from blood, taken in a trial of the OX40 agonist ivuxolimab.

The CDR3 loop reads CASSFTGTGHEKLFF. CDR3 DNA: TGTGCCAGCAGTTTCACCGGGACAGGGCATGAAAAACTGTTTTTT. The chain couples TRBV27 to TRBJ1-4, with 9 positions matching TRBD1. The V segment lost 3 bases and the J segment 6 bases; nucleotides outside the gene matches: 5. This CDR3 comprises 15 residues. CDR1 is MNHEY, CDR2 SMNVEV, per germline (reference sequence).